The clone carrying this T cell receptor (beta chain) was counted once. This entry belongs to a study of blood T cell repertoires in COVID-19. Turning to the study itself: The United States, Italy and Spain were the sources of the acute and convalescent COVID-19 samples. From T cells, B-cell-depleted T cells, or PBMCs came the material, which was cDNA or gDNA.

The length of the CDR3 is 15 residues. Trimming stripped 4 bases from V and 3 bases from J, with 16 bases between. Germline V lookup: CDR1 SGHRS, CDR2 YFSETQ. Methods used by the authors: Amplification of reference gene primers was used by the study to estimate nucleated cell counts. Using immunoSEQ multiplex PCR, the repertoire was profiled, and TCRdb retains in-frame clones only, with some absent. V and J calls and clone size come straight from that table; D and trimming were deduced from the DNA. The sample consists of around 150,000 clones, approximately 80% of them appearing once. The TCR comes from a woman of 80 years or more with acute or convalescent COVID-19. The V gene is TRBV5-1, the J gene TRBJ1-2; D may be TRBD1 (5 bases). Sample: peripheral blood. As DNA, the CDR3 is TGCGCCAGCAGCCCGGGGGTGGCAAGGGACTATGGCTACACCTTC. The encoded protein is CASSPGVARDYGYTF. Full variable domain (missing parts from reference TRBV5-1 and TRBJ1-2): KAGVTQTPRYLIKTRGQQVTLSCSPISGHRSVSWYQQTPGQGLQFLFEYFSETQRNKGNFPGRFSGRQFSNSRSEMNVSTLELGDSALYLCASSPGVARDYGYTFGSGTRLTVV.